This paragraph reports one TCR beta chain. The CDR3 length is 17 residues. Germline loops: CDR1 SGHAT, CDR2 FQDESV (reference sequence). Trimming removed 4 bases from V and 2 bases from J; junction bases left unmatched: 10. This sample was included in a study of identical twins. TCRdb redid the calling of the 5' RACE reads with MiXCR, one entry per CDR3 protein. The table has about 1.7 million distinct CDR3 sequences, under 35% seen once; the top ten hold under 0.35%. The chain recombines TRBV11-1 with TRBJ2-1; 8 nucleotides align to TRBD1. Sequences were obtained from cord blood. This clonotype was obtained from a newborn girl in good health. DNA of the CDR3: TGTGCCAGCAGCTCGCCGCCTCCAGGGGGCGCCTACAATGAGCAGTTCTTC. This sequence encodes CASSSPPPGGAYNEQFF.